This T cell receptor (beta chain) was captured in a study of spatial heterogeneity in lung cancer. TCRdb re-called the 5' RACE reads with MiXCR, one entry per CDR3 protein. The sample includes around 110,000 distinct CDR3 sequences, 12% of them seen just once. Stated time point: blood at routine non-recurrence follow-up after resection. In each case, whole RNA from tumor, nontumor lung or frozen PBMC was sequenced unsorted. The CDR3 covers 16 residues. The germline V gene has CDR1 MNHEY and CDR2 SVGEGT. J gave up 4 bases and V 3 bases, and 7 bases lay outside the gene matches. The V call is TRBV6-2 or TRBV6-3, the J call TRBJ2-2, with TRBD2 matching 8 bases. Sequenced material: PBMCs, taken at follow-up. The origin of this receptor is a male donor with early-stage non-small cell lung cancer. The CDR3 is CASSYEGGGSTGELFF. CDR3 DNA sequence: TGTGCCAGCAGTTATGAAGGCGGGGGGAGCACCGGGGAGCTGTTTTTT.